What follows are 5 T cell receptor beta chains derived from one specimen sequenced in a study of T cells in Graves' hyperthyroidism and ophthalmopathy. RNA transcripts served as the template for amplifying TCR beta CDR3 regions. TCR CDR3 regions were first amplified by RT-PCR with HTBI primers. TCRdb re-called the multiplex PCR reads through MiXCR, storing one row per CDR3 protein. The sample holds around 570,000 distinct CDR3 sequences, just under 20% seen once. The sequencing input was blood. The receptors here all came from a man aged 35-49 years with Graves' ophthalmopathy.

This chain joins TRBV9 and TRBJ2-7, with TRBD2 identical over 10 bases. Trimming removed 3 bases from V and 7 bases from J; junction bases left unmatched: 16. This CDR3 region has 17 residues. The germline gives CDR1 SGDLS, CDR2 YYNGEE. The CDR3, as DNA: TGTGCCAGCAGCGCCGAAGCTAGCGGGGGCGGTTTGTGGGAGCAGTACTTC. It translates to CASSAEASGGGLWEQYF.

The chain carries TRBV7-6 and TRBJ2-2; 8 bases line up with TRBD1. This CDR3 has 15 residues. The germline V gene encodes CDR1 SGHVS and CDR2 FNYEAQ. V was pared by 5 bases and J by 5 bases, with 7 bases of the junction left unmatched. The CDR3: CASSPRQGATGELFF. The CDR3, as DNA: TGTGCCAGCAGCCCAAGGCAGGGGGCAACCGGGGAGCTGTTTTTT.

The chain employs TRBV20-1 and TRBJ1-5, with 11 bases fitting TRBD1. Germline V gene sequence: CDR1 DFQATT, CDR2 SNEGSKA (reference sequence). V shed 5 bases and J 6 bases; nucleotides not matched to a gene: 9. This CDR3 is built from 15 residues. CDR3 residues: CSASRTGGEGQPQHF. CDR3 nucleotides: TGCAGTGCTTCCCGGACAGGGGGCGAGGGTCAGCCCCAGCATTTT.

This clonotype occurred a few times. V and J are TRBV12-3 or TRBV12-4 and TRBJ1-2; 10 positions match TRBD1. The CDR3 runs 14 residues. The junction had 6 bases not matched to a gene; V was cut back by 3 bases and J by 8 bases. CDR3 sequence reads: CASSFADRGLGYTF. In nucleotides, the CDR3 is TGTGCCAGCAGTTTCGCCGACAGGGGGCTCGGCTACACCTTC.

This clonotype was seen a few times. The chain recombines TRBV12-3 or TRBV12-4 with TRBJ2-3; D is ambiguous. V lost 0 bases to trimming and J lost 4 bases, with 8 bases between them. CDR3 size: 14 residues. CDR3 in amino acids: CASSLALGPDTQYF. The CDR3 DNA is TGTGCCAGCAGTTTAGCGCTCGGCCCAGATACGCAGTATTTT.